This TCR beta chain was identified during a study of early T cells in non-severe SARS-CoV-2 infection. Individually, cDNA molecules had unique molecular identifiers attached to them. In TCRdb, the 5' RACE reads were re-called with MiXCR into one record per CDR3 protein. Counted here are 40,000 to 45,000 distinct CDR3 sequences, 11% occurring once; the ten biggest clones make up about 9.9%. This clonotype was counted once. Its antigen remains unidentified. Study results and caveats: In VDJdb matching, anti-spike CD8 responses were favored while private and CD4 specificities went missing.

V was pared by 5 bases and J by 3 bases, with 6 bases of the junction left unmatched. The CDR3 is 15 residues long. The germline V gene has CDR1 MNHEY and CDR2 SVGEGT. The chain recombines TRBV6-2 or TRBV6-3 with TRBJ2-5; 10 nucleotides agree with TRBD1. Sample: whole blood. The receptor was derived from an adult who was a healthcare worker with PCR-confirmed SARS-CoV-2 infection or an uninfected control (not recorded which). In DNA, the CDR3 is TGTGCCAGCAGTCAAGACAGGGGGCGTGAAGAGACCCAGTACTTC. It specifies CASSQDRGREETQYF.